This entry lists 24 T cell receptor beta chains sequenced from one sample in a study of Ad26.COV2.S vaccination and SARS-CoV-2 variants. The treatment denotes: around 19 received Ad26.COV2.S at low or high dose, single or two shots; a few received placebo; per-sample allocation not given. The study sampled participants on day 63 after the first vaccine or placebo injection. The table came from immunoSEQ multiplex PCR; TCRdb's copy has only in-frame clones and leaves some out. Seen here are 300,000 to 350,000 clones, about nine tenths observed once, and the top ten hold over 5%. Sequencing was performed on peripheral blood, taken in a trial of Ad26.COV2.S vaccine versus placebo. These receptors originate from a person between 18 and 65 years old who received the Ad26.COV2.S COVID-19 vaccine or a placebo.

The chain uses TRBV11-2 and TRBJ1-1; 7 nucleotides line up with TRBD1. With V trimmed by 5 bases and J by 3 bases, 9 bases remained unmatched. This CDR3 is 15 amino acids long. CDR1 and CDR2 (germline): SGHAT, FQNNGV. CDR3 sequence reads: CASSKDYRGDTEAFF. CDR3 bases: TGTGCCAGCAGCAAAGATTACAGGGGCGACACTGAAGCTTTCTTT.

The chain is built from TRBV7-3 and TRBJ1-1, with D tentatively TRBD1 (5 bases). CDR1 and CDR2 (germline): SGHTA, FQGTGA. V was pared by 5 bases and J by 1 base, with 11 bases between. This CDR3 region has 14 residues. The CDR3 sequence is CASSPGGANTEAFF. The CDR3, as DNA: TGTGCCAGCAGCCCGGGTGGGGCGAACACTGAAGCTTTCTTT.

This chain connects TRBV6-2 or TRBV6-3 to TRBJ1-1; the D is unclear. The CDR3 is 15 residues long. Germline CDR1 is MNHEY and CDR2 is SVGEGT. V was cut by 1 base and J by 0 bases, with 9 bases left in between. The CDR3 sequence: CASSYYQALNTEAFF. The CDR3 DNA sequence: TGTGCCAGCAGTTACTATCAGGCTTTGAACACTGAAGCTTTCTTT.

The rearrangement links TRBV10-2 to TRBJ2-2, with 10 bases identical to TRBD2. The V gene's germline CDR1 is WSHSY and CDR2 SAAADI. J lost 7 bases, V lost 6 bases, and 5 bases had no gene match. The CDR3 runs to 14 residues. CDR3 nucleotide sequence: TGCGCCAGCAGCCCTAGCGGGAGACTCGGGGAGCTGTTTTTT. It specifies CASSPSGRLGELFF.

The rearrangement uses TRBV27 and TRBJ2-3; 11 bases fit TRBD2. V lost 5 bases and J lost 6; bases outside the gene matches: 7. CDR3 length: 15 residues. CDR1 and CDR2 (germline): MNHEY, SMNVEV (reference sequence). The CDR3 sequence: CASSPLAGGPDTQYF. The CDR3 DNA reads as TGTGCCAGCAGTCCATTAGCGGGGGGGCCGGATACGCAGTATTTT.

DNA for the CDR3: TGCGCCAGCAGCTTGGAGGCAGTCACAATGGGCGATGAGCAGTTCTTC. Amino acids: CASSLEAVTMGDEQFF. The rearrangement links TRBV5-1 to TRBJ2-1, with D uncertain. V gave up 0 bases and J gave up 8 bases, with 18 bases separating them. The germline V gene encodes CDR1 SGHRS and CDR2 YFSETQ. This CDR3 spans 16 amino acids. Variable domain in full (rest from reference TRBV5-1 and TRBJ2-1): KAGVTQTPRYLIKTRGQQVTLSCSPISGHRSVSWYQQTPGQGLQFLFEYFSETQRNKGNFPGRFSGRQFSNSRSEMNVSTLELGDSALYLCASSLEAVTMGDEQFFGPGTRLTVL.

The gene calls are TRBV16 and TRBJ2-7; no clear D. Per germline, CDR1 KGHSY and CDR2 FQNENV. CDR3 length equals 11 residues. Trimming removed 4 bases from V and 2 bases from J, with 3 bases in between. The CDR3 coding sequence is TGTGCCAGCAGCCCCGCCTACGAGCAGTACTTC. Translated: CASSPAYEQYF.

The V gene is TRBV7-9, the J gene TRBJ2-7, with a weak D call TRBD2 (5 bases). V was shortened by 5 bases and J by 2 bases, with 16 bases between the two germline ends. The CDR3 totals 15 residues. Germline CDR1 is SEHNR and CDR2 is FQNEAQ (reference sequence). The chain's CDR3 is CASSPVSESTYEQYF. The CDR3 DNA follows: TGTGCCAGCAGCCCCGTTAGCGAGAGTACCTACGAGCAGTACTTC. Full variable domain (outside the CDR3, taken from reference TRBV7-9 and TRBJ2-7): DTGVSQNPRHKITKRGQNVTFRCDPISEHNRLYWYRQTLGQGPEFLTYFQNEAQLEKSRLLSDRFSAERPKGSFSTLEIQRTEQGDSAMYLCASSPVSESTYEQYFGPGTRLTVT.

The chain is built from TRBV4-3 and TRBJ1-6; 7 positions match TRBD1. Germline V CDR1 and CDR2: LGHNA, YSLEER. V shed 4 bases, J shed 6 bases, and the junction held 12 bases outside the gene matches. The CDR3 spans 17 residues. The CDR3 sequence is CASSPGGRIGGNSPLHF. As DNA, the CDR3 is TGCGCCAGCAGCCCAGGGGGGCGGATAGGGGGTAATTCACCCCTCCACTTT.

This clone is a singleton in its sample. This CDR3 is also generated by other DNA sequences in the sample. The chain combines TRBV5-6 with TRBJ1-1; 8 nucleotides align to TRBD1. This CDR3 is built from 13 residues. V shed 2 bases and J 4 bases; nucleotides not matched to a gene: 1. The germline V gene has CDR1 SGHDT and CDR2 YYEEEE. The CDR3 region has the DNA TGTGCCAGCAGCTTTACAGGGGGCACTGAAGCTTTCTTT. Residues: CASSFTGGTEAFF.

J is TRBJ2-2 and V is TRBV20-1; unclear D gene. The CDR3 is made up of 11 amino acids. Germline CDR1 is DFQATT and CDR2 is SNEGSKA (reference sequence). V was clipped by 5 bases and J by 3 bases, with 4 bases between them. The CDR3 loop is CSASYTGELFF. In DNA form, the CDR3 reads TGCAGTGCTTCCTACACCGGGGAGCTGTTTTTT.

The chain employs TRBV6-6 and TRBJ1-5; weak D call: TRBD1 (6 bases). This CDR3 spans 16 amino acids. The germline V gene encodes CDR1 MNHNY and CDR2 SVGAGI (reference sequence). Trimming removed 0 bases from V and 6 bases from J, with 15 bases in between. In DNA, the CDR3 is TGTGCCAGCAGTTACTCGAGGTTAGGACAGCCTCAGCCCCAGCATTTT. Translated, it gives CASSYSRLGQPQPQHF.

This chain links TRBV27 with TRBJ2-7; no firm D call. Trimming took off 5 bases at V and 3 bases at J, with 5 bases between the two ends. The CDR3 is 11 residues long. Germline V lookup: CDR1 MNHEY, CDR2 SMNVEV (reference sequence). CDR3 DNA: TGTGCCAGCAGTACGAACTACGAGCAGTACGTC. Its translation is CASSTNYEQYV.

This sequence joins TRBV7-9 and TRBJ1-1, with no clear D. Per germline, CDR1 SEHNR and CDR2 FQNEAQ (reference sequence). V lost 5 bases to trimming and J lost 3 bases, with 16 bases between them. CDR3 size: 15 residues. The DNA for the CDR3 is TGTGCCAGCAGCCAGGAGGGTTTCCTATACACTGAAGCTTTCTTT. Its translation is CASSQEGFLYTEAFF.

The chain is built from TRBV27 and TRBJ1-5; 12 bases fit TRBD1. The CDR3 is 18 residues long. Germline assignment: CDR1 MNHEY and CDR2 SMNVEV (reference sequence). Trimming removed 2 bases from V and 2 bases from J; junction bases left unmatched: 7. The CDR3 DNA follows: TGTGCCAGCAGTTTAGGGGACAGGGGGCGCGGGGGCAATCAGCCCCAGCATTTT. Translating gives CASSLGDRGRGGNQPQHF.

Only a few counts were recorded for this clone. The chain has TRBV7-9 and TRBJ1-5, with D possibly being TRBD1 (5 bases). The CDR3 is made up of 14 amino acids. Deletions cut 1 base from V and 7 bases from J, with 11 bases between. CDR1 SEHNR and CDR2 FQNEAQ come from the germline V gene (reference sequence). The CDR3 loop reads CASSLEGMSQPQHF. Here the CDR3 DNA reads TGTGCCAGCAGCTTAGAGGGGATGAGCCAGCCCCAGCATTTT.

The rearrangement uses TRBV21-1 and TRBJ2-3. TRBV21-1 represents a pseudogene. The CDR3 loop spans 16 amino acids. The CDR3 nucleotides are TGTGCCAGCAGCGACCGGGACCCAGTTAACACAGATACGCAGTATTTT. Its translation is CASSDRDPVNTDTQYF.

V gene TRBV7-2 combines with J gene TRBJ1-5, with a weak D call TRBD1 (6 bases). V lost 2 bases and J 0 bases, leaving 11 bases between the germline ends. The CDR3 sequence is 16 residues long. Germline V gene data show CDR1 as SGHTA and CDR2 as FQGNSA. The CDR3 DNA reads as TGTGCCAGCAGCTTACGAGGGGGGTATAGCAATCAGCCCCAGCATTTT. This codes for CASSLRGGYSNQPQHF.

The V gene is TRBV6-5, the J gene TRBJ1-1, with D hard to call. The CDR3 has 15 amino acids. The germline gives CDR1 MNHEY, CDR2 SVGAGI. The V end was cut by 0 bases, the J end by 1 base, with 9 bases between. This CDR3 is CASSYSIYGNTEAFF. Here the CDR3 DNA reads TGTGCCAGCAGTTACTCGATATACGGGAACACTGAAGCTTTCTTT.

The rearrangement links TRBV7-9 to TRBJ2-5, with D uncertain. V was shortened by 5 bases and J by 1 base, with 11 bases between the two germline ends. CDR1 is SEHNR and CDR2 is FQNEAQ in the germline V gene (reference sequence). This CDR3 spans 14 amino acids. Here the CDR3 reads CASSPRSLQETQYF. The CDR3 bases are TGTGCCAGCAGCCCACGGTCTCTCCAAGAGACCCAGTACTTC.

The chain has TRBV7-9 and TRBJ2-1; 10 bases align to TRBD2. The V and J ends lost 6 bases and 8 bases, in that order; junction bases with no gene match: 10. Germline V gene data show CDR1 as SEHNR and CDR2 as FQNEAQ (reference sequence). There are 15 residues in the CDR3. Written as DNA, the CDR3 is TGTGCCAGCAGTTTTCCGGGACTAGCGTTGGATGAGCAGTTCTTC. This encodes CASSFPGLALDEQFF.

This sequence joins TRBV7-9 and TRBJ2-1, with D uncertain. The CDR3 spans 12 residues. Trimming took 4 bases from V and 6 from J, leaving 7 bases between them. Germline CDR1 is SEHNR and CDR2 is FQNEAQ (reference sequence). CDR3 bases: TGTGCCAGCAGCTCCAGAGGCAATGAGCAGTTCTTC. Its translation is CASSSRGNEQFF.

V is TRBV5-1 and J is TRBJ2-4, with 8 positions matching TRBD1. The CDR3 totals 13 residues. The V gene end was trimmed by 3 bases and the J gene end by 14 bases; junction bases not matched to a gene: 10. Germline CDR1 SGHRS, CDR2 YFSETQ. For the CDR3, the DNA is TGCGCCAGCAGCTCCTCGGACAGGGCCCATAAGTACTTC. It translates to CASSSSDRAHKYF.

The chain combines TRBV3-1 (or the pseudogene TRBV3-2) with TRBJ1-1; possible D gene TRBD1, 5 bases. From germline, CDR1 is LGHDT and CDR2 YNNKEL (reference sequence). This CDR3 region has 14 residues. V was clipped by 4 bases and J by 2 bases, with 11 bases between them. CDR3 amino acids: CASSPDRANTEAFF. CDR3 DNA: TGTGCCAGCAGCCCCGACAGAGCAAACACTGAAGCTTTCTTT.